These 26 T cell receptor beta chains were sequenced from one sample in a study of blood T cell repertoires in COVID-19. The table came from immunoSEQ multiplex PCR; TCRdb's copy has only in-frame clones and leaves some out. This table has about 79,000 clones, roughly 91% appearing once. The sequenced sample was peripheral blood. Every receptor here comes from a man aged 70 or older with active or convalescent COVID-19.

V and J are TRBV6-5 and TRBJ2-4, with 9 bases lining up with TRBD1. This CDR3 region has 15 residues. V was pared by 5 bases and J by 4 bases, with 6 bases of the junction left unmatched. CDR1 is MNHEY and CDR2 is SVGAGI in the germline V gene. The DNA of the CDR3 is TGTGCCAGCAGTCAAACCGGGACAGGGAAAAACATTCAGTACTTC. This translates into CASSQTGTGKNIQYF.

The V gene is TRBV29-1, the J gene TRBJ1-2, with D maybe TRBD1 (6 bases). The length of the CDR3 is 14 residues. Germline assignment: CDR1 SQVTM and CDR2 ANQGSEA. V was clipped by 6 bases and J by 6 bases, with 20 bases between them. The CDR3 bases are TGCAGCGTGGATGACAGGTGGGGAAGGGATGGCTACACCTTC. This codes for CSVDDRWGRDGYTF.

The genes are TRBV5-6 and TRBJ1-4; 11 bases map to TRBD1. The CDR3 has 14 residues. V gave up 4 bases and J gave up 7 bases; unmatched junction bases: 3. Germline CDR1 is SGHDT and CDR2 is YYEEEE. CDR3 DNA sequence: TGTGCCAGCAGCGCCGGGACAGGGGGTGAAAAACTGTTTTTT. Its protein is CASSAGTGGEKLFF.

CDR3 in DNA: TGTGCCAGCAGTTACTCGACAGTTTACAATGAGCAGTTCTTC. Residues: CASSYSTVYNEQFF. The chain links TRBV6-2 or TRBV6-3 to TRBJ2-1; D possibly corresponds to TRBD1 (5 bases). In germline, CDR1 is MNHEY, CDR2 SVGEGT. Trimming took 0 bases from V and 4 from J, leaving 7 bases between them. CDR3 size: 14 residues.

The chain has TRBV9 and TRBJ1-6, with no clear D. The CDR3 has 14 residues. The V end lost 0 bases, the J end lost 10 bases, and 11 bases lay between the germline ends. Germline V gene lookup returns CDR1 SGDLS and CDR2 YYNGEE. The CDR3 sequence is CASSVESSHSPLHF. CDR3 bases: TGTGCCAGCAGCGTAGAGTCTAGCCACTCACCCCTCCACTTT.

The V call is TRBV4-1, the J call TRBJ2-1; 9 nucleotides match TRBD2. CDR1 MGHRA and CDR2 YSYEKL come from the germline V gene. There are 14 residues in the CDR3. V shed 2 bases, J shed 13 bases, and the junction held 9 bases outside the gene matches. Here the CDR3 DNA reads TGCGCCAGCAGCCAAAATCCGCGGGAGGGCGATCAGTTCTTC. This gives the protein CASSQNPREGDQFF.

The chain is built from TRBV3-1 (or the pseudogene TRBV3-2) and TRBJ2-5; TRBD1 might be the D (5 bases). The CDR3 is made up of 14 amino acids. V was shortened by 0 bases and J by 5 bases, with 10 bases between the two germline ends. CDR1 and CDR2 from the germline V gene are LGHDT and YNNKEL (reference sequence). The CDR3: CASSQEGVPETQYF. The DNA for the CDR3 is TGTGCCAGCAGCCAAGAAGGGGTCCCGGAGACCCAGTACTTC.

J is TRBJ1-1 and V is TRBV6-5; the D is unclear. Germline assignment: CDR1 MNHEY and CDR2 SVGAGI. Trimming cost V 0 bases and J 1 base, with 9 bases left between them. The CDR3 sequence is 15 residues long. CDR3 bases: TGTGCCAGCAGTTACTCTGGCAGAACGAACACTGAAGCTTTCTTT. Its protein is CASSYSGRTNTEAFF.

The V call is TRBV3-1 (or the pseudogene TRBV3-2), the J call TRBJ2-3, with 10 positions matching TRBD2. CDR1 and CDR2 (germline): LGHDT, YNNKEL (reference sequence). CDR3 size: 15 residues. V dropped 5 bases and J dropped 1; count of bases not matched to a gene: 3. CDR3 in DNA: TGTGCCAGCAGCAGGACTAGCGGCCGCACAGATACGCAGTATTTT. It is translated as CASSRTSGRTDTQYF.

The J gene is TRBJ2-5, the V gene TRBV5-5, with 12 bases identical to TRBD1. Germline V CDR1 and CDR2: SGHKS, YYEKEE (reference sequence). The CDR3 is 16 amino acids. V shed 4 bases and J 5 bases; nucleotides not matched to a gene: 9. CDR3 residues: CASSRTGTGGGETQYF. The CDR3 bases are TGTGCCAGCAGCAGAACCGGGACAGGGGGCGGTGAGACCCAGTACTTC.

In this sample, this clone turned up once. The genes are TRBV28 and TRBJ1-4, with a weak D call TRBD1 (5 bases). Germline CDR1 and CDR2: MDHEN and SYDVKM. The ends were cut back, 7 bases at V and 1 base at J, with 16 bases in the middle. This CDR3 contains 16 residues. This CDR3 reads CASIPTGTVTNEKLFF. CDR3 in DNA: TGTGCCAGCATCCCTACCGGGACTGTAACTAATGAAAAACTGTTTTTT.

J is TRBJ2-1 and V is TRBV19; 13 nucleotides line up with TRBD2. The CDR3 contains 17 residues. V shed 3 bases and J 4 bases; nucleotides not matched to a gene: 6. Germline loops: CDR1 LNHDA, CDR2 SQIVND (reference sequence). The DNA for the CDR3 is TGTGCCAGTAGTATCGCCGGACTAGCGGGGGCGTACAATGAGCAGTTCTTC. This encodes CASSIAGLAGAYNEQFF.

The CDR3: CASISPRDRRGNTIYF. The CDR3 nucleotides are TGTGCCAGCATCTCCCCCAGGGACAGGCGGGGAAACACCATATATTTT. This chain joins TRBV28 and TRBJ1-3; 8 bases match TRBD1. The V gene's germline CDR1 is MDHEN and CDR2 SYDVKM. This CDR3 spans 16 amino acids. J lost 4 bases, V lost 7 bases, and 12 bases had no gene match.

The V and J genes are TRBV6-6 and TRBJ2-7; 8 bases agree with TRBD1. Germline loops: CDR1 MNHNY, CDR2 SVGAGI (reference sequence). The CDR3 has 15 amino acids. The junction had 11 bases not matched to a gene; V was cut back by 6 bases and J by 4 bases. CDR3 sequence reads: CASSHGGTGGYEQYF. DNA for the CDR3: TGTGCCAGCAGCCATGGGGGGACAGGAGGGTACGAGCAGTACTTC.

CDR3 sequence: CASRTDDFSGNTIYF. The CDR3 nucleotides read TGCGCCAGCAGGACAGACGATTTCTCTGGAAACACCATATATTTT. The chain uses TRBV5-1 and TRBJ1-3; a weak D match, TRBD1 (5 bases). Deletions cut 5 bases from V and 0 bases from J, with 12 bases between. CDR1 SGHRS and CDR2 YFSETQ come from the germline V gene. This CDR3 is built from 15 residues.

The J gene is TRBJ2-7, the V gene TRBV5-8; D might be TRBD2 (7 bases). V was cut by 6 bases and J by 7 bases, with 32 bases left in between. Germline V CDR1 and CDR2: SGHTS, YDEGEE. CDR3 length: 18 residues. CDR3 bases: TGTGCCAGCACTCCTGGGGGCGGCGGGAGAGTCCCTGCTCGAGAGCAGTACTTC. Translating it yields CASTPGGGGRVPAREQYF.

The J gene is TRBJ2-1, the V gene TRBV5-1; 11 nucleotides align to TRBD2. This CDR3 spans 14 amino acids. Germline CDR1 reads SGHRS; CDR2 reads YFSETQ. After removal of 1 base from V and 11 bases from J, the junction contained 5 bases not matched to a gene. The CDR3 is CASSLRLAGGQQFF. The CDR3, as DNA: TGCGCCAGCAGCTTGCGGCTAGCGGGAGGTCAGCAGTTCTTC.

The rearrangement joins TRBV29-1 to TRBJ2-3, with 9 nucleotides matching TRBD2. The CDR3 extends over 15 amino acids. J was trimmed by 6 bases and V by 7 bases; bases with no gene match: 14. Germline CDR1 is SQVTM and CDR2 is ANQGSEA. Here the CDR3 DNA reads TGCAGCGCTAGACTAGCGGCCGGTGAGGGGGATACGCAGTATTTT. Protein product: CSARLAAGEGDTQYF.

The chain links TRBV6-5 to TRBJ1-2; 11 positions agree with TRBD1. Trimming removed 0 bases from V and 5 bases from J; junction bases left unmatched: 2. The CDR3 is 15 residues long. Per germline, CDR1 MNHEY and CDR2 SVGAGI. Here the CDR3 DNA reads TGTGCCAGCAGTTACTCTGGGACAGGGGGATATGGCTACACCTTC. Translating it yields CASSYSGTGGYGYTF.

This chain links TRBV27 with TRBJ2-7, with 8 bases aligning to TRBD2. This CDR3 comprises 14 residues. Germline values: CDR1 MNHEY, CDR2 SMNVEV (reference sequence). Trimming took 5 bases from V and 3 from J; bases not matched to a gene: 6. CDR3 DNA sequence: TGTGCCAGCAGTCTACGGGAGGGCCTCTACGAGCAGTACTTC. Protein product: CASSLREGLYEQYF.

This rearrangement joins TRBV6-2 or TRBV6-3 to TRBJ2-1, with D possibly being TRBD2 (6 bases). Trimming cost V 2 bases and J 3 bases, with 14 bases left between them. The length of the CDR3 is 16 residues. Germline CDR1 is MNHEY and CDR2 is SVGEGT. The chain's CDR3 is CASSYDGSGSYNEQFF. The CDR3 nucleotides are TGTGCCAGCAGTTACGACGGTAGCGGAAGCTACAATGAGCAGTTCTTC.

CDR3: CASSSLRRPPYNEQFF. In nucleotides, the CDR3 is TGTGCCAGCAGTTCCCTTAGGAGGCCTCCTTACAATGAGCAGTTCTTC. This chain uses TRBV6-5 with TRBJ2-1, with D possibly TRBD2 on 5 matching bases. Germline values: CDR1 MNHEY, CDR2 SVGAGI. This CDR3 is 16 amino acids long. V gave up 4 bases and J gave up 4 bases, with 17 bases separating them.

This chain uses TRBV12-3 or TRBV12-4 with TRBJ1-2; TRBD1 matches at 7 bases. The ends lost 4 bases at V and 11 bases at J; junction bases unmatched: 10. The CDR3 has 13 amino acids. CDR3 protein: CASSSEDRLRYTF. The CDR3 DNA sequence: TGTGCCAGCAGTTCGGAGGACAGGCTTCGGTACACCTTC.

The chain joins TRBV24-1 to TRBJ2-1, with 9 bases identical to TRBD2. The CDR3 runs 17 residues. Trimming removed 2 bases from V and 8 bases from J; junction bases left unmatched: 12. In germline, CDR1 is KGHDR, CDR2 SFDVKD. The CDR3 DNA follows: TGTGCCACCAGTGATTCCGCAGCGCGGGAGGGGCGGGATGAGCAGTTCTTC. Amino acid sequence: CATSDSAAREGRDEQFF.

CDR3 in amino acids: CASSSGQELNEKLFF. For the CDR3, the DNA is TGTGCCAGCAGTTCCGGACAGGAACTTAATGAAAAACTGTTTTTT. The V gene is TRBV27, the J gene TRBJ1-4; 7 bases map to TRBD1. CDR1 is MNHEY and CDR2 is SMNVEV in the germline V gene (reference sequence). The CDR3 extends over 15 amino acids. V lost 4 bases to trimming and J lost 4 bases; unmatched junction nucleotides: 6.

The CDR3 nucleotides are TGTGCCAGCAGCTTAAAAGGGGTCAGTGAGCAGTTCTTC. Translation: CASSLKGVSEQFF. The V gene is TRBV7-9, the J gene TRBJ2-1; the D gene is possibly TRBD1 (5 bases). The CDR3 runs 13 residues. Germline V gives CDR1 SEHNR, CDR2 FQNEAQ (reference sequence). Between the trimmed V and J ends, which lost 2 bases and 9 bases, there was a span of 11 bases.